The 28 T cell receptor beta chains presented below share a single source sample, sequenced in a study of tumor-infiltrating lymphocytes in primary liver carcinoma. The authors made TCR beta cDNA from about 500 ng total RNA with a constant-region primer. ARM-PCR, slightly modified, supplied the TCR beta libraries through three nested multiplex PCR rounds. Each of the first two PCR rounds ran approximately 10 cycles with TRBV1-TRBV30 forward and C-beta reverse primers. In TCRdb, the multiplex PCR reads were re-called with MiXCR into one record per CDR3 protein. The data show about 120,000 distinct CDR3 sequences, 65% seen once. Between roughly 17 and 31 mg of unsorted bulk tissue served as the source from which RNA and DNA were co-extracted. Specimen: liver tumor tissue from sampling region 1. The subset is: tumor region T1, superior pole. Receptors originate from a woman aged 55-75 years with primary liver carcinoma and hepatitis B virus infection.

In its sample, this clonotype was seen many times. This sequence joins TRBV6-1 and TRBJ2-7; a weak D match, TRBD2 (5 bases). Per germline, CDR1 MNHNS and CDR2 SASEGT. The CDR3 runs 14 residues. The V end lost 5 bases, the J end lost 0 bases, and 11 bases lay between the germline ends. The CDR3 reads CASSSQRSSYEQYF. DNA for the CDR3: TGTGCCAGCAGTTCACAGCGGAGCTCCTACGAGCAGTACTTC.

This clonotype came up a few times. Written as DNA, the CDR3 is TGTGCCACCAGGGGGACTAGCGGAGACAATGAGCAGTTCTTC. It yields the protein CATRGTSGDNEQFF. V usage is TRBV10-3 and J usage is TRBJ2-1, with 11 bases identical to TRBD2. This CDR3 comprises 14 residues. Losses at the gene ends were 10 bases for V and 5 bases for J; bases not matched to a gene: 7. CDR1 is ENHRY, CDR2 SYGVKD, per germline.

This clonotype was recorded once. This is likely a read error, given that the CDR3 carries no conserved phenylalanine or tryptophan at its end. The V and J genes are TRBV29-1 and TRBJ1-2; tentatively, D is TRBD1 (6 bases). The germline V gene has CDR1 SQVTM and CDR2 ANQGSEA. The CDR3 loop spans 13 amino acids. CDR3: CSVRGGAVYAYTS. The CDR3 region has the DNA TGCAGCGTTCGGGGGGGCGCGGTCTATGCCTACACCTCC.

This clonotype was detected ten times or more. V and J are TRBV28 and TRBJ2-1, with 7 bases matching TRBD2. The junction had 8 bases not matched to a gene; V was cut back by 6 bases and J by 6 bases. This CDR3 has 14 residues. Per the germline V gene, CDR1 is MDHEN and CDR2 is SYDVKM. The CDR3 sequence: CASRESGGPNEQFF. CDR3 DNA sequence: TGTGCCAGCAGGGAGTCGGGAGGACCCAATGAGCAGTTCTTC. The variable domain in full, with the rest retrieved from reference TRBV28 and TRBJ2-1, is DVKVTQSSRYLVKRTGEKVFLECVQDMDHENMFWYRQDPGLGLRLIYFSYDVKMKEKGDIPEGYSVSREKKERFSLILESASTNQTSMYLCASRESGGPNEQFFGPGTRLTVL.

A word on this clonotype: A junction end diverges from the germline sequence, so it may reflect a read error. The V call is TRBV11-2, the J call TRBJ2-3; D is undetermined. This CDR3 is built from 15 residues. Germline CDR1 reads SGHAT; CDR2 reads FQNNGV. The CDR3 protein is CASGPQGSDTDRQYF. For the CDR3, the DNA is TGTGCCAGCGGCCCACAAGGGTCAGACACGGATAGGCAGTATTTT. The full variable domain, completed using reference TRBV11-2 and TRBJ2-3, is EAGVAQSPRYKIIEKRQSVAFWCNPISGHATLYWYQQILGQGPKLLIQFQNNGVVDDSQLPKDRFSAERLKGVDSTLKIQPAKLEDSAVYLCASGPQGSDTDRQYFGPGTRLTVL.

This clonotype came up many times. The V call is TRBV7-8, the J call TRBJ2-7, with D possibly being TRBD2 (5 bases). CDR3 size: 15 residues. Germline CDR1 is SGHVS and CDR2 is FQNEAQ. With 4 bases removed from V and 3 bases from J, the gap between germline ends came to 16 bases. The CDR3 sequence: CASSSPRTGYYEQYF. DNA for the CDR3: TGTGCCAGCAGCTCGCCACGAACGGGGTACTACGAGCAGTACTTC.

Worth noting for this clonotype: This could be a read error, since a much larger clone is one nucleotide away. The V call is TRBV29-1, the J call TRBJ2-5, with D perhaps matching TRBD1 or TRBD2 (5 bases each). The CDR3 has 11 amino acids. From germline, CDR1 is SQVTM and CDR2 ANQGSEA. The CDR3 bases are TGCAGCCTTTTTAGAGGGGAGATCCAGTACTTC. Amino acid sequence: CSLFRGEIQYF.

In the case of this clonotype: With a much larger clone just one base away, this may be a read error. The chain employs TRBV5-4 and TRBJ2-7; no definite D call. V gave up 1 base and J gave up 3 bases, with 11 bases separating them. CDR3 length: 14 residues. Germline V gene lookup returns CDR1 SGHNT and CDR2 YYREEE (reference sequence). The CDR3 bases are TGTGCCAGCAGCTTGTGCCAGAAAAGCTACGAGCAGTACTTC. Protein: CASSLCQKSYEQYF.

This clonotype has a single count. The CDR3 nucleotides read TGTGCCAGCAGTTTTACAACCGCGAGGCGGGGGCGCCCAGATACGCAGTATTTT. The encoded protein is CASSFTTARRGRPDTQYF. The genes are TRBV28 and TRBJ2-3; tentative D call: TRBD2 (7 bases). The V end was cut by 3 bases, the J end by 4 bases, with 23 bases between. Germline V gene data show CDR1 as MDHEN and CDR2 as SYDVKM. The CDR3 is 18 amino acids. The full variable domain, completed using reference TRBV28 and TRBJ2-3, is DVKVTQSSRYLVKRTGEKVFLECVQDMDHENMFWYRQDPGLGLRLIYFSYDVKMKEKGDIPEGYSVSREKKERFSLILESASTNQTSMYLCASSFTTARRGRPDTQYFGPGTRLTVL.

As to this clonotype: Relative to the germline gene, one junction end is altered; a read error may explain this. J is TRBJ1-5 and V is TRBV6-1; D remains ambiguous. The germline gives CDR1 MNHNS, CDR2 SASEGT. The CDR3 consists of 14 residues. The CDR3 coding sequence is TGTGTCAGCAGTTCGACCTTAGCCAATCAGACCCAGCATTTT. Translating it yields CVSSSTLANQTQHF.

This chain joins TRBV28 and TRBJ1-1; 9 bases fit TRBD1. This CDR3 comprises 14 residues. The germline gives CDR1 MDHEN, CDR2 SYDVKM. J gave up 5 bases and V 5 bases, and 6 bases lay outside the gene matches. CDR3 residues: CASSGTGSGTEAFF. The CDR3 DNA is TGTGCCAGCAGTGGGACAGGGTCAGGGACTGAAGCTTTCTTT.

Concerning this clonotype itself: The junction departs from the called germline gene at one end, perhaps through a read error. The chain joins TRBV7-8 to TRBJ2-2; TRBD1 or TRBD2 may be the D gene (5 bases each). Germline V gene lookup returns CDR1 SGHVS and CDR2 FQNEAQ. The CDR3 is 12 residues long. DNA of the CDR3: TGTGCCAGCAGTTTAGAGGTCAGGGAGTTGTTTTTT. This codes for CASSLEVRELFF.

The chain combines TRBV6-5 with TRBJ1-4; no reliable D call. The CDR3 totals 14 residues. V dropped 2 bases and J dropped 7 bases, with 11 bases sitting between them. Germline assignment: CDR1 MNHEY and CDR2 SVGAGI. The CDR3, as DNA: TGTGCCAGCAGTTACAGAAGCGGGCGTGAAAAACTGTTTTTT. As protein: CASSYRSGREKLFF.

On this clonotype itself: A much larger clone is a single base away; this may be a read error. The CDR3 DNA reads as TGTGTCAGCAGTGATTACAGGGGCAATCAGCCCCAGCATTTT. It is translated as CVSSDYRGNQPQHF. The rearrangement links TRBV6-1 to TRBJ1-5, with a weak D call TRBD1 (6 bases). Per the germline V gene, CDR1 is MNHNS and CDR2 is SASEGT. The CDR3 runs to 14 residues.

V gene TRBV11-2 combines with J gene TRBJ2-5, with D possibly TRBD2 on 6 matching bases. This CDR3 region has 15 residues. CDR1 is SGHAT, CDR2 FQNNGV, per germline. V was pared by 5 bases and J by 7 bases, with 20 bases between. CDR3 nucleotide sequence: TGTGCCAGCAGCGGGGGGAGCTTTGGAGCAGGGACCCAGTACTTC. Translation gives CASSGGSFGAGTQYF.

About this clonotype: A read error is possible here, since a much larger clone lies one base away. V usage is TRBV12-5 and J usage is TRBJ2-1; 7 bases map to TRBD2. The V and J ends lost 5 bases and 3 bases, in that order; junction bases with no gene match: 7. The CDR3 contains 15 residues. Germline V CDR1 and CDR2: LGHNT, FRNRAP. The CDR3 region is CASGPSSGLYNEQFF. The CDR3 bases are TGTGCTAGTGGTCCATCTAGCGGACTCTACAATGAGCAGTTCTTC.

Remarks on this clonotype: It is likely a read error, because the conserved phenylalanine at the end of the CDR3 is missing. The V and J genes are TRBV6-5 and TRBJ1-6; 7 bases are a match to TRBD1. CDR3 length: 16 residues. Per the germline V gene, CDR1 is MNHEY and CDR2 is SVGAGI. This chain's CDR3 is CASSLQGLAYNSALHL. For the CDR3, the DNA is TGTGCCAGCAGTCTACAGGGGTTGGCCTATAATTCAGCCCTCCACCTT.

Comments on this clonotype: One end of the junction does not line up with germline, which may come from a read error. The chain employs TRBV4-1 and TRBJ1-5; D ambiguous. CDR3 length: 13 residues. Germline V gene lookup returns CDR1 MGHRA and CDR2 YSYEKL. CDR3 residues: CASSHGQNQPQDF. In DNA form, the CDR3 reads TGCGCCAGCAGTCATGGCCAGAATCAGCCCCAGGATTTT.

The chain joins TRBV7-9 to TRBJ1-6, with unresolved D. V lost 5 bases and J 3 bases, leaving 23 bases between the germline ends. The CDR3 is 19 amino acids. Looked up from germline, CDR1 is SEHNR and CDR2 is FQNEAQ (reference sequence). The CDR3 protein is CASSIVLTRTGNYNSPLHF. CDR3 bases: TGTGCCAGCAGCATAGTTCTTACAAGGACGGGGAACTATAATTCACCCCTCCACTTT. Filled out from reference TRBV7-9 and TRBJ1-6, the complete variable domain reads DTGVSQNPRHKITKRGQNVTFRCDPISEHNRLYWYRQTLGQGPEFLTYFQNEAQLEKSRLLSDRFSAERPKGSFSTLEIQRTEQGDSAMYLCASSIVLTRTGNYNSPLHFGNGTRLTVT.

This clonotype was found a few times. One end of the junction varies from germline; a read error may be responsible. The chain employs TRBV11-2 and TRBJ2-1; 8 bases are shared with TRBD2. The CDR3 runs 14 residues. Germline V gene lookup returns CDR1 SGHAT and CDR2 FQNNGV. CDR3 sequence (DNA): TGTGCCAGTAGCTTAAGCGGGAGCGGCAATGAGCAGTCCTTC. Residues: CASSLSGSGNEQSF. The whole variable domain, remainder taken from reference TRBV11-2 and TRBJ2-1, is EAGVAQSPRYKIIEKRQSVAFWCNPISGHATLYWYQQILGQGPKLLIQFQNNGVVDDSQLPKDRFSAERLKGVDSTLKIQPAKLEDSAVYLCASSLSGSGNEQSFGPGTRLTVL.

The chain couples TRBV20-1 to TRBJ2-6; 10 bases map to TRBD1. The V gene end was trimmed by 7 bases and the J gene end by 0 bases; junction bases not matched to a gene: 6. The CDR3 has 16 residues. The germline V gene encodes CDR1 DFQATT and CDR2 SNEGSKA (reference sequence). The CDR3 nucleotides are TGCAGTGTTGGGACAGGGGCCAACTCTGGGGCCAACGTCCTGACTTTC. This codes for CSVGTGANSGANVLTF.

The chain couples TRBV10-1 to TRBJ2-5, with TRBD1 matching over 8 bases. The CDR3 length is 13 residues. Germline trimming cut 6 bases from V and 5 bases from J; bases unmatched to any gene: 5. CDR1 is WNHNN, CDR2 SYGVQD, per germline (reference sequence). The CDR3 spells CASSPRGLETQYF. The CDR3 DNA reads as TGCGCCAGCAGCCCCAGGGGGCTGGAGACCCAGTACTTC.

The rearrangement uses TRBV20-1 and TRBJ1-2; D possibly corresponds to TRBD1 (6 bases). Germline CDR1 DFQATT, CDR2 SNEGSKA (reference sequence). V lost 5 bases and J 3 bases, leaving 13 bases between the germline ends. The CDR3 is 13 amino acids. The CDR3 nucleotides read TGCAGTGCTCCCGGGACATCTGACTATGGCTACACCTTC. It is translated as CSAPGTSDYGYTF.

This clonotype occurred a few times. V gene TRBV6-2 or TRBV6-3 combines with J gene TRBJ2-7; 8 bases match TRBD2. The CDR3 totals 16 residues. Trimming removed 5 bases from V and 3 bases from J; junction bases left unmatched: 12. CDR1 and CDR2 (germline): MNHEY, SVGEGT. The CDR3 sequence is CASSISGTSFRYEQYF. The DNA of the CDR3 is TGTGCCAGCAGTATTTCCGGGACTAGTTTTCGCTACGAGCAGTACTTC.

Worth noting for this clonotype: The CDR3 ends on some other residue instead of the conserved phenylalanine or tryptophan, so this is likely a read error. The rearrangement joins TRBV12-3 or TRBV12-4 to TRBJ2-7, with TRBD2 matching 7 bases. The CDR3 totals 15 residues. In nucleotides, the CDR3 is TGTGTCAGCAGCCAAGAAACGGGAGGTCGGAACGAGCAGTACTTA. As protein: CVSSQETGGRNEQYL.

The DNA for the CDR3 is TGTGCCAGCACCCCCCCGACAGGGGGCGGGCAAAAACTGTTTTTT. This codes for CASTPPTGGGQKLFF. This sequence joins TRBV28 and TRBJ1-4, with 10 bases fitting TRBD1. CDR1 and CDR2 (germline): MDHEN, SYDVKM. V gave up 7 bases and J gave up 9 bases; unmatched junction bases: 11. The CDR3 is 15 residues long.

The chain links TRBV29-1 to TRBJ2-1; the D is unclear. Per germline, CDR1 SQVTM and CDR2 ANQGSEA. The CDR3 spans 11 residues. Trimming shortened V by 6 bases and J by 10 bases, and 13 bases separated the two germline ends. CDR3 coding DNA: TGCAGCGTGTGGCCGGAAGGGGAGCAGTTCTTC. Translation: CSVWPEGEQFF.

This clonotype has only one observation. The CDR3 end shows no conserved phenylalanine or tryptophan, and so a read error is likely. This rearrangement joins TRBV29-1 to TRBJ2-7, with 11 nucleotides matching TRBD1. The CDR3 covers 14 residues. V shed 7 bases and J 7 bases; nucleotides not matched to a gene: 12. Germline V gives CDR1 SQVTM, CDR2 ANQGSEA. For the CDR3, the DNA is TGCAGCGCGCAGGACAGGGGGCGTGCTTCGGAGCAGTACCTC. Protein: CSAQDRGRASEQYL.